These 7 T cell receptor beta chains share one sample of origin, sequenced in a study of CD8 T cells in Susac syndrome. With random hexamers, 0.5 to 1 ug RNA was reverse transcribed. MiXCR was run by TCRdb on the immunoSEQ multiplex PCR reads, yielding one entry per CDR3 protein. The data contain tens of thousands of distinct CDR3 sequences, 85% to 95% of them seen just once; the ten biggest clones take up under 0.5%. The sequenced sample was CD8+ T cells from PBMCs. The receptor set was obtained from a human donor with Susac syndrome.

V usage is TRBV30 and J usage is TRBJ2-4, with a possible D match to TRBD1 (6 bases). Germline V gives CDR1 GTSNPN, CDR2 SVGIG (reference sequence). Trimming took off 3 bases at V and 1 base at J, with 16 bases between the two ends. This CDR3 has 16 amino acids. CDR3 loop: CAWSPDSGWAKNIQYF. Written as DNA, the CDR3 is TGTGCCTGGAGCCCGGACAGTGGATGGGCCAAAAACATTCAGTACTTC.

The rearrangement links TRBV20-1 to TRBJ1-5; no firm D call. This CDR3 has 13 residues. Deletions cut 4 bases from V and 10 bases from J, with 17 bases between. Germline V gives CDR1 DFQATT, CDR2 SNEGSKA (reference sequence). CDR3 sequence: CSANTGDFEPQHF. The CDR3 region has the DNA TGCAGTGCTAATACCGGGGATTTCGAACCCCAGCATTTT.

This chain joins TRBV5-1 and TRBJ2-1, with D perhaps assigned TRBD1 or TRBD2 (8 bases each). Germline V gives CDR1 SGHRS, CDR2 YFSETQ. V lost 0 bases, J lost 7 bases, and 23 bases lay in between. The CDR3 extends over 18 amino acids. The CDR3 region is CASSLDARTSGQGNEQFF. In DNA form, the CDR3 reads TGCGCCAGCAGCTTGGATGCCCGTACTAGCGGACAGGGTAATGAGCAGTTCTTC.

J is TRBJ2-1 and V is TRBV6-2 or TRBV6-3; 11 bases align to TRBD2. The length of the CDR3 is 14 residues. V trimming: 5 bases; J trimming: 7 bases; junction bases outside the gene matches: 4. Germline loops: CDR1 MNHEY, CDR2 SVGEGT. The CDR3 sequence is CASSPWTSGNEQFF. CDR3 bases: TGTGCCAGCAGTCCCTGGACTAGCGGGAATGAGCAGTTCTTC.

This clonotype appeared once. The V gene is TRBV4-3, the J gene TRBJ2-1; no reliable D call. Trimming left V 4 bases short and J 0 bases short, with 16 bases between. The CDR3 runs 17 residues. The V gene's germline CDR1 is LGHNA and CDR2 YSLEER. In DNA, the CDR3 is TGCGCCAGCAGCCGAGCCACACTCGTGAGCTCCTACAATGAGCAGTTCTTC. It specifies CASSRATLVSSYNEQFF.

The chain couples TRBV5-4 to TRBJ2-1; D remains unclear. The CDR3 runs 11 residues. V was shortened by 4 bases and J by 8 bases, with 7 bases between the two germline ends. Germline loops: CDR1 SGHNT, CDR2 YYREEE (reference sequence). This chain's CDR3 is CASSLKDEQFF. For the CDR3, the DNA is TGTGCCAGCAGCCTGAAGGATGAGCAGTTCTTC.

The chain employs TRBV20-1 and TRBJ2-1, with 7 bases aligning to TRBD2. The germline V gene has CDR1 DFQATT and CDR2 SNEGSKA (reference sequence). The V segment lost 2 bases and the J segment 0 bases; nucleotides outside the gene matches: 4. CDR3 length equals 15 residues. The CDR3 loop is CSARRDYSSYNEQFF. CDR3 coding DNA: TGCAGTGCTAGAAGGGACTATAGCTCCTACAATGAGCAGTTCTTC.